Below, 30 T cell receptor beta chains from the same sample are listed, as sequenced in a study of metastatic and nonmetastatic thyroid tumors (dated by TCRdb to the early 2020s). Before undergoing thyroid surgery, none of the patients had been given any kind of treatment. Library preparation used PCR. TCRdb records Illumina HiSeq 4000 as the sequencer. Starting from the raw public reads, TCRdb applied fastp trimming at Q25, assembled clones with MiXCR and retained in-frame beta chains. For this sample the table gives 21,000 or so clones, of which approximately 16% were detected only once. The ten largest clones add up to under 25% of the sample. The sequencing input was blood. These receptors came from a male donor with papillary thyroid cancer or a benign thyroid nodule (not recorded which). Some clones in this sample may be carry-over from other donors' samples.

At least ten counts were recorded for this clone. The chain joins TRBV6-1 to TRBJ2-3; 8 positions agree with TRBD2. The CDR3 runs 16 residues. Germline CDR1 is MNHNS and CDR2 is SASEGT. The V gene end was trimmed by 5 bases and the J gene end by 1 base; junction bases not matched to a gene: 8. The CDR3 DNA reads as TGTGCCAGCAGTTTCAGCCTGACTAGCGGCACAGATACGCAGTATTTT. Protein: CASSFSLTSGTDTQYF.

This clone was seen at least ten times. The chain uses TRBV7-2 and TRBJ2-5; 9 bases match TRBD2. After removal of 8 bases from V and 5 bases from J, the junction contained 9 bases not matched to a gene. Germline V gene data show CDR1 as SGHTA and CDR2 as FQGNSA. The CDR3 runs 14 residues. In DNA, the CDR3 is TGTGCCAGCTCACCCAGCGGGAGGTGGGAGACCCAGTACTTC. Its protein product is CASSPSGRWETQYF.

The V call is TRBV11-1, the J call TRBJ1-3, with D perhaps matching TRBD1 (5 bases). This CDR3 contains 13 residues. Germline-derived CDR1 and CDR2 are SGHAT and FQDESV (reference sequence). Trimming removed 5 bases from V and 4 bases from J, with 9 bases in between. This CDR3 reads CASSRGLGNTIYF. CDR3 in DNA: TGTGCCAGCAGCAGGGGACTGGGAAACACCATATATTTT.

The chain employs TRBV12-3 or TRBV12-4 and TRBJ2-7; a possible D gene is TRBD1 (6 bases). V dropped 7 bases and J dropped 4 bases, with 17 bases sitting between them. This CDR3 has 14 amino acids. CDR3 in amino acids: CASTSSLGGYEQYF. CDR3 bases: TGTGCCAGCACCTCGTCCCTAGGGGGATACGAGCAGTACTTC.

There are many counts of this clone. The chain couples TRBV13 to TRBJ1-2; 9 nucleotides match TRBD1. CDR3 size: 20 residues. Germline trimming cut 6 bases from V and 4 bases from J; bases unmatched to any gene: 24. In germline, CDR1 is PRHDT, CDR2 FYEKMQ (reference sequence). The chain's CDR3 is CASRPGLGDRVPAGVYGYTF. The CDR3 nucleotides read TGTGCCAGCAGACCAGGCCTGGGGGACAGGGTCCCGGCGGGGGTCTATGGCTACACCTTC.

This clone was found many times. V is TRBV18 and J is TRBJ2-2, with D possibly matching TRBD1 (5 bases). The CDR3 sequence is 17 residues long. V lost 0 bases and J 3 bases, leaving 14 bases between the germline ends. In germline, CDR1 is KGHSH, CDR2 LQKENI. Here the CDR3 DNA reads TGTGCCAGCTCACCACCCCTGCAGGGCCCCGACACCGGGGAGCTGTTTTTT. As protein: CASSPPLQGPDTGELFF.

This clone was seen ten or more times. The chain is built from TRBV19 and TRBJ2-6; possibly TRBD1 or TRBD2 for D (6 bases each). From germline, CDR1 is LNHDA and CDR2 SQIVND (reference sequence). Trimming shortened V by 3 bases and J by 1 base, and 13 bases separated the two germline ends. This CDR3 has 17 amino acids. The CDR3 DNA follows: TGTGCCAGTAGTATCGGGGGCGCGAATTCTGGGGCCAACGTCCTGACTTTC. The encoded protein is CASSIGGANSGANVLTF.

This clone has ten or more counts. V gene TRBV15 combines with J gene TRBJ1-4; D possibly corresponds to TRBD1 (6 bases). Between the trimmed V and J ends, which lost 3 bases and 4 bases, there was a span of 12 bases. CDR3 length equals 15 residues. Per germline, CDR1 LNHNV and CDR2 YYDKDF (reference sequence). CDR3 nucleotides: TGTGCCACCAGCAGGGGGGCCGGGGATAATGAAAAACTGTTTTTT. It codes for CATSRGAGDNEKLFF.

In DNA form, the CDR3 reads TGTGCCAGCAGTTTGGCCGGGGGCCTATCCAACTATGGCTACACCTTC. This gives the protein CASSLAGGLSNYGYTF. J is TRBJ1-2 and V is TRBV27; D perhaps matches TRBD1 (6 bases). With 3 bases removed from V and 2 bases from J, the gap between germline ends came to 16 bases. The V gene's germline CDR1 is MNHEY and CDR2 SMNVEV (reference sequence). The CDR3 sequence is 16 residues long.

This clone appeared many times. The genes are TRBV10-3 and TRBJ2-2; TRBD1 might be the D (6 bases). With 8 bases removed from V and 1 base from J, the gap between germline ends came to 8 bases. The germline V gene has CDR1 ENHRY and CDR2 SYGVKD. This CDR3 is 13 amino acids long. The CDR3 spells CAIGDKNTGELFF. The CDR3 region has the DNA TGTGCCATCGGGGACAAGAACACCGGGGAGCTGTTTTTT.

The sample holds many counts of this clone. This chain connects TRBV10-3 to TRBJ2-5; TRBD2 might be the D (7 bases). Germline V gene sequence: CDR1 ENHRY, CDR2 SYGVKD. V was cut by 10 bases and J by 5 bases, with 17 bases left in between. The CDR3 has 13 amino acids. CDR3 protein: CATGEGGRETQYF. CDR3 bases: TGTGCCACGGGGGAGGGGGGCCGGGAGACCCAGTACTTC.

This clone was recorded a few times. Its ends do not fully match the called genes, so a read error is possible. The chain is built from TRBV12-3 or TRBV12-4 and TRBJ1-1, with D tentatively TRBD1 (6 bases). The CDR3 consists of 16 residues. CDR3 in DNA: TGTGCCAACAGTTCCCCTTACTCACAGGGTGTTGCTGAAGCTTTCTTT. Encoded protein: CANSSPYSQGVAEAFF.

This clone was seen at least ten times. The J gene is TRBJ2-7, the V gene TRBV12-3 or TRBV12-4; 7 positions match TRBD2. The CDR3 is 15 amino acids. The ends lost 2 bases at V and 2 bases at J; junction bases unmatched: 6. DNA for the CDR3: TGTGCCAGCAGTTTATGGGGGGGACTCCCCTACGAGCAGTACTTC. Translated, it gives CASSLWGGLPYEQYF.

By frequency in the sample, this clone is medium-sized (0.01 to 0.1%). This chain links TRBV28 with TRBJ2-7; 11 bases are a match to TRBD2. J gave up 2 bases and V 2 bases, and 11 bases lay outside the gene matches. The CDR3 runs 18 residues. Germline V CDR1 and CDR2: MDHEN, SYDVKM. The CDR3 DNA is TGTGCCAGCAGTTTAGGTCTAGCGGGGGGCACGATTCCCTACGAGCAGTACTTC. It translates to CASSLGLAGGTIPYEQYF.

The sample holds a few counts of this clone. The V call is TRBV12-3 or TRBV12-4, the J call TRBJ1-2; D may be TRBD1 (5 bases). The CDR3 extends over 12 amino acids. Trimming took 7 bases from V and 8 from J, leaving 14 bases between them. The CDR3 is CASTIPGRGYTF. CDR3 DNA sequence: TGTGCCAGCACCATCCCAGGGCGGGGCTACACCTTC.

This clone was observed at least ten times. The chain recombines TRBV28 with TRBJ1-4; the D is unclear. Trimming took 5 bases from V and 8 from J, leaving 15 bases between them. The CDR3 has 14 residues. The V gene's germline CDR1 is MDHEN and CDR2 SYDVKM. The CDR3 nucleotides read TGTGCCAGCAGTCAGGCGGGAAATAACGAAAAACTGTTTTTT. Translating it yields CASSQAGNNEKLFF. The variable domain in full, completed from reference TRBV28 and TRBJ1-4, reads DVKVTQSSRYLVKRTGEKVFLECVQDMDHENMFWYRQDPGLGLRLIYFSYDVKMKEKGDIPEGYSVSREKKERFSLILESASTNQTSMYLCASSQAGNNEKLFFGSGTQLSVL.

This clone has more than one count but fewer than ten. The J gene is TRBJ1-5, the V gene TRBV28, with D perhaps matching TRBD1 (5 bases). The CDR3 spans 16 residues. Germline V gives CDR1 MDHEN, CDR2 SYDVKM. V lost 8 bases to trimming and J lost 4 bases, with 21 bases between them. The chain's CDR3 is CASHLGLLEENQPQHF. In DNA form, the CDR3 reads TGTGCCAGCCACTTGGGGCTCTTGGAGGAAAATCAGCCCCAGCATTTT.

This clone was seen repeatedly, ten times or more. The chain has TRBV6-4 and TRBJ1-1; D is ambiguous. Trimming left V 7 bases short and J 1 base short, with 13 bases between. This CDR3 spans 14 amino acids. CDR1 MRHNA and CDR2 SNTAGT come from the germline V gene. CDR3 nucleotides: TGTGCCAGCACTCCCTCCCCTGGGAACACTGAAGCTTTCTTT. It codes for CASTPSPGNTEAFF.

This rearrangement joins TRBV7-9 to TRBJ2-5; unclear D gene. The CDR3 is made up of 13 amino acids. The germline CDR1 and CDR2 sequences are SEHNR and FQNEAQ (reference sequence). V gave up 2 bases and J gave up 5 bases, with 9 bases separating them. The chain's CDR3 is CASSLIGSETQYF. The CDR3 DNA reads as TGTGCCAGCAGCTTAATAGGGTCCGAGACCCAGTACTTC.

This clone was seen ten or more times. The chain couples TRBV13 to TRBJ2-7; a weak D match, TRBD2 (5 bases). Trimming stripped 0 bases from V and 6 bases from J, with 9 bases between. Germline values: CDR1 PRHDT, CDR2 FYEKMQ (reference sequence). The CDR3 loop spans 13 amino acids. CDR3 DNA: TGTGCCAGCAGCTTAGGCGGGGTGGTCGAGCAGTACTTC. Amino acid sequence: CASSLGGVVEQYF.

This clone showed up just a few times. The J gene is TRBJ2-3, the V gene TRBV6-4; no clear D gene. Trimming left V 3 bases short and J 9 bases short, with 7 bases between. CDR3 length equals 11 residues. CDR1 and CDR2 (germline): MRHNA, SNTAGT. CDR3 nucleotides: TGTGCCAGCAGTGAAGCAACGACGCAGTATTTT. Its protein product is CASSEATTQYF.

The chain recombines TRBV5-1 with TRBJ2-7; possibly TRBD2 for D (5 bases). The germline CDR1 and CDR2 sequences are SGHRS and YFSETQ. The V end lost 0 bases, the J end lost 0 bases, and 7 bases lay between the germline ends. The CDR3 is 14 residues long. The CDR3: CASSLAGNSYEQYF. DNA for the CDR3: TGCGCCAGCAGCTTGGCGGGGAACTCCTACGAGCAGTACTTC. Full variable domain (rest looked up from reference TRBV5-1 and TRBJ2-7): KAGVTQTPRYLIKTRGQQVTLSCSPISGHRSVSWYQQTPGQGLQFLFEYFSETQRNKGNFPGRFSGRQFSNSRSEMNVSTLELGDSALYLCASSLAGNSYEQYFGPGTRLTVT.

This clone was seen many times. A much larger clone differs by one base, so this may be a read error. The chain links TRBV6-1 to TRBJ2-2, with 7 bases identical to TRBD1. The germline gives CDR1 MNHNS, CDR2 SASEGT. The CDR3 has 15 residues. As DNA, the CDR3 is TGTGCCTGCAGTGCAGACAGGGCGTGGACCGGGGAGCTGTTTTTT. This sequence encodes CACSADRAWTGELFF.

This clone was picked up many times. The V and J genes are TRBV5-1 and TRBJ2-6; D remains unclear. Germline V gives CDR1 SGHRS, CDR2 YFSETQ. Trimming took 0 bases from V and 3 from J, leaving 13 bases between them. This CDR3 spans 17 amino acids. This CDR3 is CASSLDPTPGGANVLTF. The CDR3 region has the DNA TGCGCCAGCAGCTTGGATCCCACACCGGGTGGGGCCAACGTCCTGACTTTC.

This clone was seen only once. J is TRBJ1-6 and V is TRBV20-1; the D is unclear. Germline loops: CDR1 DFQATT, CDR2 SNEGSKA (reference sequence). V was pared by 6 bases and J by 8 bases, with 17 bases between. The CDR3 is 14 amino acids. The CDR3 is CSAPAAGFDSPLHF. The CDR3 DNA follows: TGCAGTGCGCCTGCAGCCGGGTTCGATTCACCCCTCCACTTT.

This clone was counted at least ten times. The chain is built from TRBV6-1 and TRBJ2-1, with a possible D match to TRBD2 (5 bases). The CDR3 totals 14 residues. Germline-derived CDR1 and CDR2 are MNHNS and SASEGT. The V end was cut by 0 bases, the J end by 3 bases, with 6 bases between. This CDR3 is CASSEAGDYNEQFF. The CDR3 nucleotides read TGTGCCAGCAGTGAAGCGGGAGACTACAATGAGCAGTTCTTC.

The table lists this clone with many counts. The V and J genes are TRBV7-3 and TRBJ2-5; D gene ambiguous. The V and J ends lost 4 bases and 5 bases respectively, with 8 bases between them. The germline CDR1 and CDR2 sequences are SGHTA and FQGTGA. The CDR3 loop spans 12 amino acids. CDR3 nucleotides: TGTGCCAGCAGCTCGGATGGGGAGACCCAGTACTTC. Residues: CASSSDGETQYF. Based on the CDR3 plus reference TRBV7-3 and TRBJ2-5, the full variable domain is GAGVSQTPSNKVTEKGKYVELRCDPISGHTALYWYRQSLGQGPEFLIYFQGTGAADDSGLPNDRFFAVRPEGSVSTLKIQRTERGDSAVYLCASSSDGETQYFGPGTRLLVL.

This rearrangement joins TRBV20-1 to TRBJ2-1; D might be TRBD1 (5 bases). Germline values: CDR1 DFQATT, CDR2 SNEGSKA (reference sequence). CDR3 length equals 15 residues. Trimming removed 0 bases from V and 7 bases from J, with 16 bases in between. CDR3 bases: TGCAGTGCTAGAGATCAAAGGGGCTGGGGAAATGAGCAGTTCTTC. Translated: CSARDQRGWGNEQFF.

This clone is labeled as medium-sized. V usage is TRBV15 and J usage is TRBJ1-3, with D tentatively TRBD1 (5 bases). The germline CDR1 and CDR2 sequences are LNHNV and YYDKDF (reference sequence). This CDR3 has 14 amino acids. Trimming left V 8 bases short and J 3 bases short, with 14 bases between. The CDR3 nucleotides read TGTGCCACCCGGGACTCGGGCGGTGGAAACACCATATATTTT. Translating gives CATRDSGGGNTIYF.

This clone was seen repeatedly, ten times or more. The chain has TRBV28 and TRBJ2-7; D might be TRBD2 (7 bases). Germline-derived CDR1 and CDR2 are MDHEN and SYDVKM. The CDR3 runs to 14 residues. Deletions cut 4 bases from V and 3 bases from J, with 13 bases between. This CDR3 is CASSSGGHDYEQYF. The CDR3, as DNA: TGTGCCAGCAGTTCCGGGGGGCACGACTACGAGCAGTACTTC. Together with reference TRBV28 and TRBJ2-7, the CDR3 gives the full variable domain: DVKVTQSSRYLVKRTGEKVFLECVQDMDHENMFWYRQDPGLGLRLIYFSYDVKMKEKGDIPEGYSVSREKKERFSLILESASTNQTSMYLCASSSGGHDYEQYFGPGTRLTVT.